The clone carrying this T cell receptor (beta chain) has a count of ten or more. The antigen is not known. The sample originates from a study of blood T cells in healthy people across ages. The CDR3 has 14 residues. J was trimmed by 4 bases and V by 0 bases; bases with no gene match: 2. A J-beta primer mix and a sample-barcoded 5' primer were used in a second PCR of about 7 to 12 cycles. TCRdb re-analysed the 5' RACE reads in MiXCR, keeping a single row per CDR3 protein. The sample shows 1.5 million to 2 million distinct CDR3 sequences, roughly 27% of them seen only once. Broader study findings: Donor CMV status was unknown, possibly confounding expanded clonotype changes. Naive T cell percentage by flow cytometry tracked strongly with beta diversity. Comparison with aged donors showed that long-lived donors had more naive CD4+ cells and higher diversity.

The sequencing sample was made of blood. The V gene is TRBV12-3 or TRBV12-4, the J gene TRBJ2-7; 8 bases match TRBD2. This sequence was found in a woman aged 25 to 39 in good health. The chain's CDR3 is CASSLALADYEQYF. CDR3 sequence (DNA): TGTGCCAGCAGTTTAGCACTAGCGGATTACGAGCAGTACTTC.